This entry lists 25 T cell receptor beta chains sequenced from one sample in a study of cytomegalovirus exposure and HLA in healthy donors. The study ran its PCR with 60 Vbeta and 13 Jbeta primers. Assay: immunoSEQ multiplex PCR; the TCRdb copy retains only in-frame clones and omits some. There are tens of thousands of clones in the sample; 70% to 80% occur only once, and 7.8% lies in the top ten. Material for sequencing was PBMCs. The receptor source for this set is a man younger than 35 in good health and CMV-seropositive.

CDR3 sequence (DNA): TGCGCCAGCAGTCAATCATCTAGGGGTACGGACACCGGGGAGCTGTTTTTT. Protein product: CASSQSSRGTDTGELFF. V gene TRBV23-1 combines with J gene TRBJ2-2; perhaps TRBD1 as D (5 bases). TRBV23-1 is an ORF for which the function is uncertain. V lost 0 bases, J lost 3 bases, and 14 bases lay in between. This CDR3 has 17 amino acids.

This clone was counted between two and nine times. V gene TRBV30 combines with J gene TRBJ1-5; D not certain. Per the germline V gene, CDR1 is GTSNPN and CDR2 is SVGIG (reference sequence). The length of the CDR3 is 12 residues. V was shortened by 3 bases and J by 4 bases, with 7 bases between the two germline ends. The chain's CDR3 is CAWSLSNQPQHF. The CDR3 DNA reads as TGTGCCTGGAGCCTATCAAATCAGCCCCAGCATTTT. Using reference TRBV30 and TRBJ1-5 for the parts outside the CDR3, the full variable domain is SQTIHQWPATLVQPVGSPLSLECTVEGTSNPNLYWYRQAAGRGLQLLFYSVGIGQISSEVPQNLSASRPQDRQFILSSKKLLLSDSGFYLCAWSLSNQPQHFGDGTRLSIL.

This chain links TRBV28 with TRBJ2-7, with a possible D match to TRBD2 (6 bases). This CDR3 comprises 18 residues. Trimming removed 0 bases from V and 3 bases from J, with 21 bases in between. Germline V gives CDR1 MDHEN, CDR2 SYDVKM. The CDR3: CASSLWGTYREPDYEQYF. The CDR3 DNA reads as TGTGCCAGCAGTTTATGGGGGACCTATCGGGAGCCAGACTACGAGCAGTACTTC.

This chain links TRBV30 with TRBJ1-1; TRBD1 matches 7 bases. CDR1 and CDR2 (germline): GTSNPN, SVGIG (reference sequence). V shed 3 bases, J shed 2 bases, and the junction held 3 bases outside the gene matches. CDR3 size: 13 residues. The CDR3 protein is CAWRGTANTEAFF. CDR3 in DNA: TGTGCCTGGAGGGGGACAGCTAACACTGAAGCTTTCTTT.

The chain employs TRBV6-5 and TRBJ2-7, with 10 bases identical to TRBD1. Unmatched junction bases numbered 7, after V lost 6 bases and J lost 2 bases. This CDR3 has 15 residues. Germline CDR1 and CDR2: MNHEY and SVGAGI. The CDR3 loop reads CASSPGTGEAYEQYF. CDR3 coding DNA: TGTGCCAGCAGCCCCGGGACAGGGGAAGCCTACGAGCAGTACTTC.

The V call is TRBV6-1, the J call TRBJ1-2; D is ambiguous. Trimming pared 4 bases from V and 5 bases from J, leaving 11 bases between. Germline CDR1 MNHNS, CDR2 SASEGT. The CDR3 is 13 amino acids. The CDR3 sequence is CASSGQREYGYTF. The CDR3 region has the DNA TGTGCCAGCAGTGGGCAGCGAGAGTATGGCTACACCTTC.

This rearrangement joins TRBV7-8 to TRBJ2-7; TRBD2 is a possible D gene (5 bases). Per the germline V gene, CDR1 is SGHVS and CDR2 is FQNEAQ. The germline V and J ends were trimmed by 1 base and 5 bases, with 12 bases remaining between them. This CDR3 region has 14 residues. The CDR3 region is CASSLVDRGNEQYF. The CDR3 coding sequence is TGTGCCAGCAGCTTAGTCGATCGGGGAAACGAGCAGTACTTC.

This chain joins TRBV15 and TRBJ1-1, with a weak D call TRBD1 (5 bases). Trimming shortened V by 0 bases and J by 2 bases, and 7 bases separated the two germline ends. The CDR3 sequence is 14 residues long. Germline loops: CDR1 LNHNV, CDR2 YYDKDF (reference sequence). The CDR3 loop reads CATSRDRGNTEAFF. The DNA of the CDR3 is TGTGCCACCAGCAGAGATAGGGGAAACACTGAAGCTTTCTTT. Looking up the rest from reference TRBV15 and TRBJ1-1 gives the full variable domain: DAMVIQNPRYQVTQFGKPVTLSCSQTLNHNVMYWYQQKSSQAPKLLFHYYDKDFNNEADTPDNFQSRRPNTSFCFLDIRSPGLGDTAMYLCATSRDRGNTEAFFGQGTRLTVV.

V usage is TRBV30 and J usage is TRBJ1-2; D may be TRBD1 (5 bases). The V end lost 2 bases, the J end lost 7 bases, and 8 bases lay between the germline ends. The V gene's germline CDR1 is GTSNPN and CDR2 SVGIG (reference sequence). The CDR3 runs to 11 residues. Here the CDR3 reads CAWSTGSGYTF. For the CDR3, the DNA is TGTGCCTGGAGTACAGGTAGTGGCTACACCTTC.

The chain has TRBV30 and TRBJ1-2, with unresolved D. There are 12 residues in the CDR3. Trimming cost V 1 base and J 6 bases, with 9 bases left between them. The germline CDR1 and CDR2 sequences are GTSNPN and SVGIG (reference sequence). The CDR3 protein is CAWSAGIDGYTF. The CDR3 DNA reads as TGTGCCTGGAGTGCGGGGATCGATGGCTACACCTTC. Combining the CDR3 with reference TRBV30 and TRBJ1-2 gives the whole variable domain SQTIHQWPATLVQPVGSPLSLECTVEGTSNPNLYWYRQAAGRGLQLLFYSVGIGQISSEVPQNLSASRPQDRQFILSSKKLLLSDSGFYLCAWSAGIDGYTFGSGTRLTVV.

V is TRBV29-1 and J is TRBJ1-2; 8 nucleotides agree with TRBD1. With 4 bases clipped from V and 3 bases from J, the junction kept 4 bases outside the gene matches. CDR1 is SQVTM, CDR2 ANQGSEA, per germline. The CDR3 covers 13 residues. The CDR3 spells CSVGSGQDYGYTF. The CDR3 bases are TGCAGCGTTGGTTCGGGACAGGACTATGGCTACACCTTC. Variable domain in full (rest from reference TRBV29-1 and TRBJ1-2): SAVISQKPSRDICQRGTSLTIQCQVDSQVTMMFWYRQQPGQSLTLIATANQGSEATYESGFVIDKFPISRPNLTFSTLTVSNMSPEDSSIYLCSVGSGQDYGYTFGSGTRLTVV.

The chain couples TRBV4-2 to TRBJ2-5; 9 bases align to TRBD2. Germline lookup yields CDR1 LGHNA and CDR2 YNFKEQ. The CDR3 has 15 amino acids. V was clipped by 3 bases and J by 4 bases; unmatched bases: 6. The CDR3 loop is CASSQAGGGGETQYF. The CDR3, as DNA: TGTGCCAGCAGCCAGGCCGGCGGGGGGGGAGAGACCCAGTACTTC.

This clone showed up just a few times. This sequence joins TRBV10-1 and TRBJ2-3, with 7 bases fitting TRBD2. Germline assignment: CDR1 WNHNN and CDR2 SYGVQD (reference sequence). The junction had 11 bases not matched to a gene; V was cut back by 3 bases and J by 8 bases. The CDR3 covers 15 residues. The CDR3: CASSDGRSLGGTQYF. The CDR3 bases are TGCGCCAGCAGTGACGGGAGGAGTTTAGGAGGTACGCAGTATTTT.

This chain joins TRBV4-2 and TRBJ2-7, with no clear D. The CDR3 is made up of 13 amino acids. Germline V CDR1 and CDR2: LGHNA, YNFKEQ. Trimming shortened V by 4 bases and J by 3 bases, and 10 bases separated the two germline ends. CDR3 nucleotides: TGTGCCAGCAGCCTCAGTGGTGGCTACGAGCAGTACTTC. It translates to CASSLSGGYEQYF.

This chain links TRBV6-5 with TRBJ2-2, with TRBD2 as a possible D gene (6 bases). The CDR3 has 16 residues. Trimming left V 1 base short and J 0 bases short, with 9 bases between. Germline-derived CDR1 and CDR2 are MNHEY and SVGAGI. CDR3 sequence (DNA): TGTGCCAGCAGTTACTTTGGGACTCCGAACACCGGGGAGCTGTTTTTT. This codes for CASSYFGTPNTGELFF.

The genes are TRBV29-1 and TRBJ1-2, with D perhaps TRBD1 (5 bases). V was cut by 6 bases and J by 8 bases, with 16 bases left in between. The CDR3 spans 12 residues. CDR1 and CDR2 from the germline V gene are SQVTM and ANQGSEA. Here the CDR3 reads CSVGGGSGGYTF. CDR3 DNA: TGCAGCGTGGGGGGGGGTAGTGGCGGCTACACCTTC.

The genes are TRBV6-1 and TRBJ2-2; 10 nucleotides line up with TRBD2. V was pared by 7 bases and J by 5 bases, with 1 base of the junction left unmatched. Germline CDR1 and CDR2: MNHNS and SASEGT. The CDR3 length is 13 residues. The CDR3 loop reads CASISGRTGELFF. In DNA, the CDR3 is TGTGCCAGCATTAGCGGGAGGACCGGGGAGCTGTTTTTT.

This clone appeared once. V and J are TRBV7-8 and TRBJ2-1, with D perhaps TRBD2 (6 bases). CDR3 length equals 15 residues. Between the trimmed V and J ends, which lost 6 bases and 8 bases, there was a span of 20 bases. Germline V gives CDR1 SGHVS, CDR2 FQNEAQ. The CDR3 bases are TGTGCCAGCAGGGGGAGCCGGGACTTTTTCCATGAGCAGTTCTTC. Translated, it gives CASRGSRDFFHEQFF.

V is TRBV25-1 and J is TRBJ1-5, with TRBD1 as a possible D gene (5 bases). CDR1 is MGHDK and CDR2 is SYGVNS in the germline V gene. The V end was cut by 8 bases, the J end by 2 bases, with 13 bases between. The CDR3 extends over 14 amino acids. The CDR3 loop is CASVLQVGNQPQHF. CDR3 DNA sequence: TGTGCCAGCGTCCTACAGGTGGGCAATCAGCCCCAGCATTTT.

J is TRBJ1-1 and V is TRBV28, with TRBD1 identical over 9 bases. The junction had 5 bases not matched to a gene; V was cut back by 9 bases and J by 6 bases. Per germline, CDR1 MDHEN and CDR2 SYDVKM. This CDR3 has 12 residues. Here the CDR3 reads CASTGGFSEAFF. The CDR3 DNA follows: TGTGCCAGTACAGGGGGCTTCTCTGAAGCTTTCTTT.

The table lists this clone with a few counts. CDR3 sequence (DNA): TGTGCCTGGAGTGTACGCGAACAGCCTGAAGCTTTCTTT. Its translation: CAWSVREQPEAFF. The J gene is TRBJ1-1, the V gene TRBV30; D gene uncertain. Per germline, CDR1 GTSNPN and CDR2 SVGIG (reference sequence). This CDR3 contains 13 residues. V lost 0 bases and J 6 bases, leaving 11 bases between the germline ends.

The chain has TRBV30 and TRBJ1-5; tentative D call: TRBD1 (6 bases). Germline CDR1 GTSNPN, CDR2 SVGIG (reference sequence). V shed 0 bases and J shed 5 bases, with 11 bases lying between them. The CDR3 length is 14 residues. The DNA for the CDR3 is TGTGCCTGGAGTGTTGTGGGGGCGTATCAGCCCCAGCATTTT. Amino acids: CAWSVVGAYQPQHF. Full variable domain (missing parts from reference TRBV30 and TRBJ1-5): SQTIHQWPATLVQPVGSPLSLECTVEGTSNPNLYWYRQAAGRGLQLLFYSVGIGQISSEVPQNLSASRPQDRQFILSSKKLLLSDSGFYLCAWSVVGAYQPQHFGDGTRLSIL.

V usage is TRBV4-1 and J usage is TRBJ2-2; TRBD1 is a possible D gene (6 bases). There are 15 residues in the CDR3. Germline-derived CDR1 and CDR2 are MGHRA and YSYEKL. V shed 6 bases and J shed 3 bases, with 14 bases lying between them. CDR3 loop: CASRSSRTDTGELFF. CDR3 bases: TGCGCCAGCAGGTCTAGCCGGACAGACACCGGGGAGCTGTTTTTT.

The chain carries TRBV2 and TRBJ2-1; D remains ambiguous. Trimming removed 1 base at V and 10 bases at J, with 8 bases between. The germline gives CDR1 SNHLY, CDR2 FYNNEI. This CDR3 region has 12 residues. The CDR3 spells CASSEGEHEQFF. The CDR3 nucleotides are TGTGCCAGCAGTGAAGGAGAGCACGAGCAGTTCTTC.

This clone has only a few counts. The V and J genes are TRBV28 and TRBJ1-6, with 7 positions matching TRBD1. The trim removed 8 bases at V and 9 bases at J, leaving 10 bases unmatched. This CDR3 has 14 residues. From germline, CDR1 is MDHEN and CDR2 SYDVKM. In DNA, the CDR3 is TGTGCCAGCCTTACGGGACAGTTCTTTTCACCCCTCCACTTT. This translates into CASLTGQFFSPLHF.